This T cell receptor (beta chain) derives from a study of shared T cell receptors in the human thymus (dated by TCRdb to the early 2020s). Turning to the overall study: The study examined how self-reactive, shared T-cell receptor alpha chains are generated in the human thymus.

For this clone: Its antigen specificity is not known. No base quality values were provided; no much bigger clone lies one nucleotide off.

V lost 5 bases and J lost 3 bases, and the count of bases not matched to a germline gene is 10. From the cysteine up to the phenylalanine, the CDR3 has a length of 16 residues. The only DNA kept is the CDR3, 48 bases in frame from the first base. Based on the germline V gene, the CDR1 and CDR2 sequences are SGHTA and FQGNSA. Library preparation used the immunoSEQ multiplex PCR assay. TCRdb retrieved this table from immuneACCESS and kept in-frame rearrangements only. Not all clones are present; in checked studies, unresolved V genes account for under half, and no reason is known for the remainder. Here the sample has about 540,000 clones; roughly 74% occur a single time. Approximately 0.013% of the sample goes to the ten largest clones. In addition, the sample was reused for a study of human thymus T cells. Taken from the second paper: The donors were immunologically healthy infants in Finland who had open corrective cardiac surgery for congenital heart defects. Thymus tissue was collected as surgical resects that were removed during corrective cardiac surgery. Both the thymic and the peripheral blood repertoires appeared to show biased V and J gene segment usage. The related research reported highly overlapping thymic TCR repertoires among unrelated individuals. The study characterized TCR alpha and beta repertoires from eight infant thymus samples and a few related peripheral blood samples. Donor ages ranging from 7 to 244 days were recorded, and several male and a couple of female infants were included in the cohort. After being mechanically released from the tissue, thymocytes were kept at -70 degrees C in pellets of about 9.5-30 million cells. A QIAsymphony instrument was used to extract genomic DNA from the frozen cell pellets. The immunoSEQ multiplex PCR assay was used to amplify the TCRB and TCRAD loci from a standardized amount of quality-controlled genomic DNA. Amplicons spanned the V(D)J region at a length sufficient to cover the CDR3 and identify V and J genes. The commercial immunoSEQ service was used to sequence amplicons on an Illumina platform. Primer bias and sequencing errors were corrected as previously described, and TCRAD and TCRB definitions were based on the IMGT database. Analysis of the repertoires was done with immunoSEQ Analyzer 3.0 and VDJTools and included basic statistics, V/J segment usage, diversity estimates, rarefaction and pairwise overlap. Diversity was estimated with Chao1, ChaoE, Efron-Thisted, Shannon and inverse Simpson indices, and also on datasets down-sampled to the smallest sample. Repertoire overlap was determined by strict matching of CDR3 nucleotide sequence, V gene and J gene, and Jaccard-based multidimensional scaling clustering was applied. On average, thymus samples yielded around 810,000 unique TCRB clonotypes, whereas blood samples yielded 65,000 to 100,000.

The rearranged chain carries TRBV7-2 and TRBJ1-5; 7 of the junction bases match TRBD1. This TCR came from a boy less than two years old with a congenital heart defect. Donor details come from another sample of the same person, matched by shared clones. Source material: thymocytes. The CDR3 protein sequence reads: CASSLGTARVNQPQHF. The DNA is TGTGCCAGCAGCCTTGGGACAGCCCGAGTCAATCAGCCCCAGCATTTT.